The clone carrying this TCR beta chain was counted between two and nine times. Its antigen is not known. This entry belongs to a study of T-cell memory formation after mild COVID-19. Study-wide context: Among the donors, TCR clusters were largely specific to each donor.

Study-level findings and limits: Mainly in CM and EM were contracting CD4+ clones; CD8+ were in EMRA.

From 5'RACE with constant-segment primers came TCR alpha and TCR beta cDNA libraries that carried sample barcodes and UMIs. TCRdb reprocessed the 5' RACE reads via MiXCR and lists one record per CDR3 protein. The table has about 500,000 distinct CDR3 sequences, just over 20% seen once. This TCR came from an adult woman who had mild COVID-19 (a few samples of this study predate the infection). Cell type and time point are not known. Sequencing was done on a sample of PBMCs or a T cell subset sorted from them (not recorded which).

The CDR3 nucleotides read TGCAGTGCTAGAGGCACAGGGGGGGATGGCTACACCTTC. Its protein is CSARGTGGDGYTF. This chain connects TRBV20-1 to TRBJ1-2; TRBD1 matches at 8 bases. The trim removed 1 base at V and 6 bases at J, leaving 4 bases unmatched. Germline assignment: CDR1 DFQATT and CDR2 SNEGSKA (reference sequence). This CDR3 has 13 residues.